The sequence of this TCR beta chain was determined in a study of shared clonotypes between healthy human individuals (dated by TCRdb to 2018 to 2021). Notes on the research overall: A few men and a couple of women, aged 18 to 49 years, made up the cohort. To estimate repertoire size and how much clonotype sharing occurs between individuals, the study deeply sequenced the blood TCR repertoires of roughly 5 healthy adults. Different laboratories and diverse techniques were used to prepare libraries and sequence TCR repertoires, to increase sequencing depth and limit assay-specific biases. Leukapheresis yielded between about 0.94 and 10 billion PBMCs per donor. Per donor, three plates each were used for CD4 naive and CD4 memory, two for CD8 naive, and one for CD8 memory. Broad study findings and their caveats: Sampling was restricted to blood, and TCR repertoires in tissues likely differ from the TCR repertoires found in blood. About 4.5% of naive CD4, 3.5% of naive CD8, roughly 2.4% of memory CD4, and less than 0.45% of memory CD8 clonotypes were shared across four donors. Larger estimated clonotype richness was generally found for naive subsets than for memory subsets. Rarefaction of sorted-subset datasets indicated incomplete sequencing despite the large sequencing depth. Clonotypes shared by all four sorted-subset donors showed higher generation probabilities than non-shared clonotypes. Because the study included only a small number of donors, the genetic and exposure-history diversity represented was limited. Pairwise subsampling led to the expectation that sequencing depth would affect the degree of clonotype sharing among donors.

Using the deep immunoSEQ assay, TCR CDR3 regions were amplified from genomic DNA by multiplex PCR. Extracted genomic DNA from each cell subset was spread evenly across all wells of several immunoSEQ 96-well plates, with each plate serving as a replicate. For sorted subsets, each replicate PCR was loaded with roughly 0.2 ug genomic DNA, equivalent to some 31,000 T cell genomes. Purified libraries were quantified with a Qubit 3.0 fluorometer, sized on a Bioanalyzer 2100, and re-quantified with the KAPA Library Quantification kit. Each immunoSEQ 96-well plate was sequenced on its own single-read 150-cycle Illumina NextSeq 550 flow cell. For the original study's pipeline: The immunoSEQ output contained only junctional sequences without quality scores, so filtering could not match that applied to full-length reads. To assign V/J genes and CDR3, sequences were annotated using PyIR, a Python wrapper for IgBLAST v1.9, with IMGT germline references. Any read was removed if the V/J assignment was weak (E-value above 1e-6), the CDR3 was missing, or the read contained stop codons, out-of-frame junctions, or ambiguous translated residues. V3J clonotypes were defined as sequences sharing the same inferred V gene, J gene, and CDR3 amino acid sequence. Percentage overlap between repertoires was calculated by dividing the number of shared unique clonotypes by the size of the smaller repertoire. RTK rarefaction, the Chao1 estimator, and Recon v2.1 estimates of unobserved clonotypes were used to assess repertoire richness. OLGA was used to compute generation probabilities for all TCRbeta clonotypes that the gDNA method yielded from a few donors. Imported from immuneACCESS, the table was reduced by TCRdb to in-frame sequences with V and J called. These copies leave out some clones; in studies compared against another copy, an unresolved V gene accounts for under half, and the cause of the remainder is not known. That table furnishes V, J and clone size, whereas the DNA furnished D and trimming. The table for this sample lists hundreds of thousands of clones; 95% of them were counted only once. Jointly, the top ten make up 0.11% of the sample.

With respect to this clone: Its specific antigen is unknown. One base away there is no much larger clone; base qualities are not given.

Via the germline V gene, CDR1 is MNHNS and CDR2 SASEGT. V loses 1 base at its end and J loses 3 bases; junction bases beyond the gene matches: 17. The CDR3 has 19 amino acids, counting the end cysteine and phenylalanine. The entry retains the CDR3 DNA only, 57 bases that are in frame from base 1. CD8 naive samples were obtained by positive selection for CCR7 among CD45RO-negative cells, yielding a CD45RA+CCR7+ population from which TemRA cells were excluded. Healthy HIV-negative adults with no recently reported acute infections or vaccinations were included as donors. Every donor was a Caucasian adult living in Nashville, Tennessee, USA. After blood collection by leukapheresis, PBMCs were isolated using Ficoll-Histopaque density gradient centrifugation and then cryopreserved in the vapor phase of liquid nitrogen. Analytical flow cytometry was used to check the purity and quantity of each magnetically sorted T cell population. Genomic DNA was isolated from each sorted fraction and quantified by UV absorbance on a Nanodrop 2000c.

The chain is assembled from TRBV6-1 and TRBJ2-7; 8 bases in the middle match TRBD1. The receptor comes from a woman in her 30s in good health. The sequencing input was naive CD8+ T cells sorted from blood. The cell subset or site label for this specimen denotes: CD45RA+CCR7+. Here is the DNA: TGTGCCAGCAGTGAAGGCGCAGGGGGCGAAAAAGGGCTAAGCTACGAGCAGTACTTC. Its protein product is CASSEGAGGEKGLSYEQYF.